This entry is about one T cell receptor (beta chain). The target antigen is unknown. None of the donors, who were healthy HIV-negative adults, had recently had acute infections or vaccinations. The sample is drawn from a study of shared clonotypes between healthy human individuals. Study overall: Donors were a couple of women and a few men aged 18 to 49. Study-wide findings and caveats: It was anticipated that sequencing depth would influence how many clonotypes donors shared. Generation probabilities were higher for clonotypes shared across all four sorted-subset donors than for unshared ones.

Sequencing was performed with immunoSEQ multiplex PCR; in TCRdb, only in-frame clones are kept and a portion is missing. The sample carries around 2.5 million clones, more than 85% recorded once. Germline CDR1 reads MGHDK; CDR2 reads SYGVNS. Trimming took 2 bases from V and 4 from J, leaving 15 bases between them. The CDR3 has 16 amino acids. What was sequenced was naive CD4+ T cells from PBMCs. Noted subset: CD45RA+ positively selected. The chain has TRBV25-1 and TRBJ1-3; perhaps TRBD1 as D (5 bases). The sequence was obtained from a man aged 18 to 30 in good health. Some clones in this sample may be carry-over from other donors' samples. CDR3 sequence: CASSEGRANPGNTIYF. CDR3 bases: TGTGCCAGCAGTGAAGGCAGGGCAAATCCAGGAAACACCATATATTTT.